One sample yielded the 6 T cell receptor beta chains listed below, sequenced in a study of blood T cell repertoires in COVID-19. Clones were sequenced by immunoSEQ multiplex PCR, and TCRdb holds only the in-frame ones, with some missing. The sample lists about 670,000 clones; approximately 90% were seen once. Sequencing was performed on peripheral blood. All receptors come from a woman between 18 and 29 years old with acute or convalescent COVID-19.

V usage is TRBV3-1 (or the pseudogene TRBV3-2) and J usage is TRBJ1-6; D ambiguous. The V and J ends lost 4 bases and 4 bases respectively, with 11 bases between them. The CDR3 sequence is 15 residues long. CDR1 and CDR2 (germline): LGHDT, YNNKEL (reference sequence). The DNA of the CDR3 is TGTGCCAGCAGCCCCTTAACACCTTATAATTCACCCCTCCACTTT. Residues: CASSPLTPYNSPLHF.

The chain couples TRBV3-1 (or the pseudogene TRBV3-2) to TRBJ2-7; 11 bases fit TRBD1. The trim removed 8 bases at V and 6 bases at J, leaving 6 bases unmatched. This CDR3 has 13 amino acids. Per germline, CDR1 LGHDT and CDR2 YNNKEL (reference sequence). The CDR3 DNA is TGTGCCAGCGTCGGGACAGGGGGTCGCGAGCAGTACTTC. Its translation is CASVGTGGREQYF.

The V gene is TRBV9, the J gene TRBJ2-2; D perhaps matches TRBD1 (6 bases). Trimming took off 0 bases at V and 6 bases at J, with 12 bases between the two ends. Per the germline V gene, CDR1 is SGDLS and CDR2 is YYNGEE. This CDR3 has 15 residues. The DNA for the CDR3 is TGTGCCAGCAGCGTAGCTGGGGGCTACGCCGGGGAGCTGTTTTTT. Amino acid sequence: CASSVAGGYAGELFF.

With respect to this clone: At the DNA level, this CDR3 is encoded by other sequences in the same sample as well. The chain couples TRBV7-3 to TRBJ1-1, with D perhaps TRBD1 (6 bases). Germline V gene data show CDR1 as SGHTA and CDR2 as FQGTGA. The CDR3 is made up of 15 amino acids. The ends were cut back, 0 bases at V and 0 bases at J, with 8 bases in the middle. CDR3 in amino acids: CASSLTGQMNTEAFF. CDR3 bases: TGTGCCAGCAGCTTAACGGGACAAATGAACACTGAAGCTTTCTTT.

This rearrangement joins TRBV11-2 to TRBJ1-2; TRBD1 might be the D (5 bases). CDR1 and CDR2 (germline): SGHAT, FQNNGV. The CDR3 contains 14 residues. With 5 bases removed from V and 4 bases from J, the gap between germline ends came to 14 bases. The chain's CDR3 is CASSTPGGGYGYTF. The DNA of the CDR3 is TGTGCCAGCAGCACTCCGGGGGGGGGCTATGGCTACACCTTC. The entire variable domain, with the rest obtained from reference TRBV11-2 and TRBJ1-2, is as follows: EAGVAQSPRYKIIEKRQSVAFWCNPISGHATLYWYQQILGQGPKLLIQFQNNGVVDDSQLPKDRFSAERLKGVDSTLKIQPAKLEDSAVYLCASSTPGGGYGYTFGSGTRLTVV.

The chain links TRBV1 to TRBJ1-2; the table's D call of TRBD1 was not tested on the DNA. TRBV1 has pseudogene status. This CDR3 is 14 amino acids long. Written as DNA, the CDR3 is TGCACCAGCAGCCAAGCCAGGGCCCTCTATGGCTACACCTTC. It yields the protein CTSSQARALYGYTF.